This record looks at one T cell receptor (beta chain) sequence and its context. Its specificity is not known. These data are taken from a study of CD8+ T cells in alopecia areata. Isolated RNA was reverse transcribed into cDNA used as the sequencing template. Repertoires were generated with immunoSEQ multiplex PCR, while TCRdb's copy carries only in-frame clones and drops some. The repertoire holds approximately 100,000 clones, with around 50% as singletons. The authors sorted CD4+ and CD8+ T cells from PBMCs. Whole-study findings and limits: Whereas mice showed it more clearly, TCR sharing across patients was murkier, possibly because of HLA. Compared with normal scalp, lesional scalp had higher clonality and more expanded CD8+ clones.

The sample taken for sequencing was CD4+ T cells sorted from blood. The TCR comes from a human donor in good health.

CDR3 residues: CASSWGPNTEAFF. The CDR3 region has the DNA TGCGCCAGCAGCTGGGGGCCAAACACTGAAGCTTTCTTT. The gene calls are TRBV5-1 and TRBJ1-1, with D maybe TRBD1 (6 bases). V was pared by 3 bases and J by 2 bases, with 8 bases between. The CDR3 is 13 amino acids. Per the germline V gene, CDR1 is SGHRS and CDR2 is YFSETQ. Complete variable domain (other parts from reference TRBV5-1 and TRBJ1-1): KAGVTQTPRYLIKTRGQQVTLSCSPISGHRSVSWYQQTPGQGLQFLFEYFSETQRNKGNFPGRFSGRQFSNSRSEMNVSTLELGDSALYLCASSWGPNTEAFFGQGTRLTVV.